This TCR beta chain was observed in a study of shared clonotypes between healthy human individuals. Study at large: Three plates were used per donor for CD4 naive, three for CD4 memory, two for CD8 naive and one for CD8 memory. Study-level points and caveats: About 5% of naive CD4 clonotypes were shared across a few donors. The represented genetic and exposure-history diversity was limited by the small number of donors.

To note about this clone: What it binds is not known.

The naive CD8 population came from CD45RO-negative cells selected for CCR7, without terminally differentiated effector memory CD45RA+ cells. This table comes from immunoSEQ multiplex PCR, and its TCRdb copy is limited to in-frame clones, with some not included. The repertoire holds roughly 650,000 clones, with roughly 95% as singletons. This CDR3 region has 17 residues. The J segment lost 5 bases and the V segment lost 0 bases, leaving 5 bases of the junction unmatched. From germline, CDR1 is MGHRA and CDR2 YSYEKL. V gene TRBV4-1 combines with J gene TRBJ2-1; 12 positions agree with TRBD2. The sequence was obtained from a woman aged 25 to 39 in good health. The sequenced sample consisted of naive CD8+ T cells sorted from blood. CDR3 protein: CASSQDTLAGGNNEQFF. The CDR3 DNA follows: TGCGCCAGCAGCCAAGATACACTAGCGGGAGGTAACAATGAGCAGTTCTTC.